The next 22 T cell receptor beta chains were all read from a single sample in a study of blood T cell repertoires in COVID-19 (dated by TCRdb to the early 2020s). The library came from the immunoSEQ multiplex PCR assay. TCRdb's version of the immuneACCESS table is confined to in-frame rearrangements and falls short of the full clone set. An unresolved V gene accounts for under half of the shortfall where checked; the remainder is of unknown origin. The table for this sample lists a few hundred thousand clones; 70% to 90% of them were counted only once. 0.8% to 1% of the sample is held by the ten biggest clonotypes. The sample was peripheral blood. The receptor set was obtained from a man aged 18 to 29 with COVID-19, enrolled during active disease.

The chain links TRBV6-6 to TRBJ2-7; the D gene is possibly TRBD2 (5 bases). The CDR3 extends over 12 amino acids. CDR1 is MNHNY, CDR2 SVGAGI, per germline (reference sequence). Trimming pared 2 bases from V and 4 bases from J, leaving 6 bases between. CDR3 coding DNA: TGTGCCAGCAGTTACCCGGGGTACGAGCAGTACTTC. It yields the protein CASSYPGYEQYF.

The rearrangement joins TRBV6-5 to TRBJ1-4; 10 bases are a match to TRBD1. The V segment lost 6 bases and the J segment 8 bases; nucleotides outside the gene matches: 9. Per the germline V gene, CDR1 is MNHEY and CDR2 is SVGAGI. The CDR3 has 15 residues. The CDR3 region is CASRNGGQGREKLFF. DNA for the CDR3: TGTGCCAGCAGAAATGGGGGACAGGGGCGAGAAAAACTGTTTTTT.

A single count supports this clone. CDR3 sequence: CASTQRVTGTDTQYF. The CDR3 bases are TGTGCCAGCACCCAACGAGTGACAGGCACAGATACGCAGTATTTT. V and J are TRBV7-9 and TRBJ2-3; the D gene is possibly TRBD1 (5 bases). Trimming took 7 bases from V and 1 from J, leaving 15 bases between them. The germline V gene has CDR1 SEHNR and CDR2 FQNEAQ (reference sequence). This CDR3 is 15 amino acids long.

J is TRBJ2-5 and V is TRBV4-1, with unresolved D. This CDR3 comprises 13 residues. V lost 2 bases, J lost 4 bases, and 8 bases lay in between. Germline V gives CDR1 MGHRA, CDR2 YSYEKL. The CDR3 is CASSQTRGETQYF. The DNA of the CDR3 is TGCGCCAGCAGCCAAACGAGAGGAGAGACCCAGTACTTC.

The chain recombines TRBV5-1 with TRBJ2-3; perhaps TRBD1 as D (5 bases). The CDR3 loop spans 15 amino acids. The germline V gene encodes CDR1 SGHRS and CDR2 YFSETQ. V gave up 4 bases and J gave up 2 bases, with 14 bases separating them. The CDR3 sequence is CASSNQQAVTDTQYF. Here the CDR3 DNA reads TGCGCCAGCAGCAACCAACAGGCGGTCACAGATACGCAGTATTTT.

This clone was recorded only once. V usage is TRBV6-5 and J usage is TRBJ2-2; 8 positions agree with TRBD1. The CDR3 loop spans 14 amino acids. CDR1 is MNHEY, CDR2 SVGAGI, per germline. V shed 6 bases, J shed 3 bases, and the junction held 3 bases outside the gene matches. The CDR3 is CASRPGQDTGELFF. The CDR3 nucleotides are TGTGCCAGCAGACCGGGACAGGACACCGGGGAGCTGTTTTTT.

The J gene is TRBJ1-1, the V gene TRBV5-4; perhaps TRBD1 as D (5 bases). Germline V gene data show CDR1 as SGHNT and CDR2 as YYREEE (reference sequence). V was shortened by 2 bases and J by 5 bases, with 7 bases between the two germline ends. This CDR3 region has 12 residues. The chain's CDR3 is CASSFGGTEAFF. DNA for the CDR3: TGTGCCAGCAGCTTCGGGGGGACTGAAGCTTTCTTT.

The rearrangement links TRBV5-1 to TRBJ2-4; the match to TRBD1 covers 8 bases. CDR1 and CDR2 (germline): SGHRS, YFSETQ. V lost 4 bases to trimming and J lost 3 bases; unmatched junction nucleotides: 9. This CDR3 has 16 residues. CDR3 bases: TGCGCCAGCAGCCCGTCAGGGGGCCTTGGCAAAAACATTCAGTACTTC. Translating it yields CASSPSGGLGKNIQYF.

This chain joins TRBV11-2 and TRBJ2-7, with 8 nucleotides matching TRBD1. V lost 4 bases to trimming and J lost 3 bases; unmatched junction nucleotides: 8. Germline values: CDR1 SGHAT, CDR2 FQNNGV. The CDR3 is 15 residues long. The CDR3 region has the DNA TGTGCCAGCAGCTACGGACAGGGATCAAACTACGAGCAGTACTTC. Its protein product is CASSYGQGSNYEQYF.

This rearrangement joins TRBV10-1 to TRBJ2-3; TRBD2 agrees at 11 bases. The CDR3 covers 13 residues. V dropped 11 bases and J dropped 4; count of bases not matched to a gene: 5. CDR1 and CDR2 (germline): WNHNN, SYGVQD (reference sequence). The CDR3 DNA follows: TGCGCCGGTAGACTAGCGGGGCCAGATACGCAGTATTTT. Its protein is CAGRLAGPDTQYF.

The chain has TRBV29-1 and TRBJ2-3; 8 bases are shared with TRBD1. The J segment lost 5 bases and the V segment lost 6 bases, leaving 1 base of the junction unmatched. The CDR3 runs to 11 residues. Germline CDR1 and CDR2: SQVTM and ANQGSEA. The CDR3 sequence is CSVGTGDTQYF. The CDR3 coding sequence is TGCAGCGTCGGGACAGGAGATACGCAGTATTTT.

The V call is TRBV28, the J call TRBJ2-7; 7 nucleotides agree with TRBD1. With 8 bases clipped from V and 2 bases from J, the junction kept 6 bases outside the gene matches. CDR1 and CDR2 from the germline V gene are MDHEN and SYDVKM. This CDR3 spans 13 amino acids. CDR3 sequence: CASSKGQPYEQYF. DNA for the CDR3: TGTGCCAGCTCAAAGGGACAGCCCTACGAGCAGTACTTC. Full variable domain (remainder filled in from reference TRBV28 and TRBJ2-7): DVKVTQSSRYLVKRTGEKVFLECVQDMDHENMFWYRQDPGLGLRLIYFSYDVKMKEKGDIPEGYSVSREKKERFSLILESASTNQTSMYLCASSKGQPYEQYFGPGTRLTVT.

V usage is TRBV10-3 and J usage is TRBJ2-7; the D is unclear. Germline CDR1 is ENHRY and CDR2 is SYGVKD. Trimming left V 11 bases short and J 2 bases short, with 10 bases between. The CDR3 sequence is 11 residues long. The CDR3 sequence is CASAQAYEQYF. The DNA of the CDR3 is TGTGCCTCTGCCCAGGCCTACGAGCAGTACTTC.

The V call is TRBV10-2, the J call TRBJ1-5; TRBD1 might be the D (5 bases). CDR3 length: 14 amino acids. Trimming pared 3 bases from V and 3 bases from J, leaving 9 bases between. The germline CDR1 and CDR2 sequences are WSHSY and SAAADI. CDR3 residues: CASSDQGNNQPQHF. In DNA form, the CDR3 reads TGCGCCAGCAGTGATCAGGGAAACAATCAGCCCCAGCATTTT.

The CDR3 loop is CASSLVAGDYEQYF. The CDR3 bases are TGCGCCAGCAGCTTGGTTGCGGGAGACTACGAGCAGTACTTC. The rearrangement joins TRBV5-1 to TRBJ2-7; 7 positions agree with TRBD2. The V gene end was trimmed by 0 bases and the J gene end by 3 bases; junction bases not matched to a gene: 3. Germline V gives CDR1 SGHRS, CDR2 YFSETQ. CDR3 length: 14 amino acids.

V usage is TRBV6-5 and J usage is TRBJ2-1; TRBD2 matches 8 bases. The CDR3 runs 14 residues. Germline lookup yields CDR1 MNHEY and CDR2 SVGAGI. J gave up 7 bases and V 7 bases, and 9 bases lay outside the gene matches. CDR3 region: CASTSLGLANEQFF. Written as DNA, the CDR3 is TGTGCCAGCACCTCGCTAGGACTAGCTAATGAGCAGTTCTTC.

The chain joins TRBV7-8 to TRBJ2-3; TRBD1 matches at 7 bases. The V and J ends lost 5 bases and 0 bases, in that order; junction bases with no gene match: 8. There are 16 residues in the CDR3. CDR1 is SGHVS, CDR2 FQNEAQ, per germline. CDR3 nucleotide sequence: TGTGCCAGCAGCCAAAGACAGGGACGGAGCACAGATACGCAGTATTTT. Encoded protein: CASSQRQGRSTDTQYF.

The J gene is TRBJ2-1, the V gene TRBV18; TRBD1 is a possible D gene (6 bases). V was clipped by 1 base and J by 10 bases, with 14 bases between them. CDR1 KGHSH and CDR2 LQKENI come from the germline V gene. CDR3 length: 14 amino acids. The CDR3 loop reads CASSPQAGVIEQFF. In nucleotides, the CDR3 is TGTGCCAGCTCACCACAGGCAGGGGTGATCGAGCAGTTCTTC.

The J gene is TRBJ2-7, the V gene TRBV29-1; D not resolved. In germline, CDR1 is SQVTM, CDR2 ANQGSEA. The CDR3 has 14 amino acids. The ends were cut back, 6 bases at V and 0 bases at J, with 15 bases in the middle. The CDR3 bases are TGCAGCGTCGGTTGGCGGCTTAGCTCCTACGAGCAGTACTTC. Translated, it gives CSVGWRLSSYEQYF.

This chain uses TRBV2 with TRBJ2-3, with TRBD1 matching 10 bases. Per the germline V gene, CDR1 is SNHLY and CDR2 is FYNNEI. V shed 5 bases and J 3 bases; nucleotides not matched to a gene: 5. The CDR3 spans 15 residues. The CDR3, as DNA: TGTGCCAGCAGTTTTCGGGACAGGGGAACAGATACGCAGTATTTT. This sequence encodes CASSFRDRGTDTQYF.

On this clone: A clone one base away is much larger, so this may be a read error. The CDR3 reads CASSEASGGADTQYF. The CDR3 coding sequence is TGTGCCAGCAGTGAGGCTAGCGGGGGGGCAGATACGCAGTATTTT. This chain uses TRBV2 with TRBJ2-3, with 12 bases lining up with TRBD2. Germline CDR1 and CDR2: SNHLY and FYNNEI. This CDR3 has 15 residues. The J segment lost 4 bases and the V segment lost 3 bases, leaving 2 bases of the junction unmatched. Looking up the rest from reference TRBV2 and TRBJ2-3 gives the full variable domain: EPEVTQTPSHQVTQMGQEVILRCVPISNHLYFYWYRQILGQKVEFLVSFYNNEISEKSEIFDDQFSVERPDGSNFTLKIRSTKLEDSAMYFCASSEASGGADTQYFGPGTRLTVL.

V gene TRBV6-2 or TRBV6-3 combines with J gene TRBJ1-4; 12 nucleotides align to TRBD1. CDR1 is MNHEY, CDR2 SVGEGT, per germline. V lost 0 bases, J lost 3 bases, and 8 bases stayed unmatched. This CDR3 region has 19 residues. The chain's CDR3 is CASSYSGTGGWLANEKLFF. CDR3 in DNA: TGTGCCAGCAGTTACTCGGGGACAGGGGGCTGGTTGGCTAATGAAAAACTGTTTTTT.